This T cell receptor (beta chain) was recorded in a study of CD8+ T cells in alopecia areata. This clone occurred a few times. The CDR3 runs to 18 residues. The germline gives CDR1 LGHNT, CDR2 FRNRAP. After removal of 0 bases from V and 2 bases from J, the junction contained 10 bases not matched to a gene. Once RNA had been extracted, it was reverse transcribed into cDNA to act as the sequencing template. This table comes from immunoSEQ multiplex PCR, and its TCRdb copy is limited to in-frame clones, with some not included. The repertoire holds under 250,000 clones, with 66% as singletons. Specified treatment: oral pan-JAK inhibitor, 5-10 mg twice daily.

This sequence joins TRBV12-5 and TRBJ2-3; 8 nucleotides line up with TRBD2. This clonotype originated in a human donor with alopecia areata. The sample here was CD4+ T cells sorted from blood, taken at week 44, from a patient treated with tofacitinib. The CDR3 here is CASGLVQYGGGPTDTQYF. As DNA, the CDR3 is TGTGCTAGTGGTTTGGTACAGTACGGGGGGGGCCCCACAGATACGCAGTATTTT.